This TCR beta chain stems from a study of cytomegalovirus exposure and HLA in healthy donors. The CDR3 consists of 15 residues. The germline V gene has CDR1 SEHNR and CDR2 FQNEAQ (reference sequence). PCR involved 60 Vbeta and 13 Jbeta primers. Clones were read by immunoSEQ multiplex PCR, and TCRdb kept only the in-frame ones, dropping some. The data show about 210,000 clones, with about 79% seen just once and over 1.5% held by the top ten. Concerning this clone itself: A read error may account for a junction end that differs from germline.

The material sequenced was PBMCs. This clonotype originated in a male donor in good health and CMV-seronegative. The chain is built from TRBV7-9 and TRBJ1-3; D not certain. The CDR3 reads CSSSLPPRVGNTIYF. The CDR3 bases are TGTTCCAGCAGCTTACCCCCGAGGGTTGGAAACACCATATATTTT.